A selection of T cell receptor beta chains follows, all from one sample in a study of blood T cell repertoires in COVID-19. Data came from immunoSEQ multiplex PCR; TCRdb stores just in-frame clones and leaves some out. The table has about 230,000 clones, over 80% seen once. Source material: peripheral blood. Receptors were obtained from a woman aged 25 to 39 with COVID-19, enrolled during active disease. The CDR3 runs from the conserved cysteine through the conserved F or W. Fields, in order: clone size, J gene, V gene, D gene, CDR3 protein, CDR3 DNA. The D gene is left open where the match is weak. A clone size is listed for some rows: how often the clone was seen (once, few, many), or a class if it is expanded.

>.|TRBJ1-6|TRBV10-3|.
CAISELPGGSPLHF
TGTGCCATCAGTGAGCTCCCAGGTGGTTCACCCCTCCACTTT
>.|TRBJ1-3|TRBV19|.
CASTERGSGNTIYF
TGTGCCAGTACCGAGCGGGGATCTGGAAACACCATATATTTT
>.|TRBJ2-5|TRBV12-3/TRBV12-4|.
CASSGTRQETQYF
TGTGCCAGCAGTGGGACTCGCCAAGAGACCCAGTACTTC
>once|TRBJ1-5|TRBV30|.
CAWSYGENQPQHF
TGTGCCTGGAGCTATGGGGAGAATCAGCCCCAGCATTTT
>.|TRBJ2-7|TRBV5-6|TRBD1
CASSSGTGFYEQYF
TGTGCCAGCAGCTCCGGGACAGGGTTTTACGAGCAGTACTTC
>few|TRBJ2-3|TRBV2|TRBD2
CASSEGGSPQYF
TGTGCCAGCAGTGAGGGAGGGTCCCCGCAGTATTTT
>.|TRBJ2-7|TRBV6-2/TRBV6-3|TRBD1
CASSHPGTASYEQYF
TGTGCCAGCAGTCATCCCGGGACAGCCTCCTACGAGCAGTACTTC
>.|TRBJ1-1|TRBV28|TRBD1
CASLSGQRNTEAFF
TGTGCCAGCCTCTCGGGACAGCGGAACACTGAAGCTTTCTTT
>.|TRBJ1-6|TRBV10-3|TRBD1
CAISETTGRGDSPLHF
TGTGCCATCAGTGAGACGACAGGGCGGGGGGATTCACCCCTCCACTTT
>.|TRBJ2-5|TRBV28|TRBD2
CASSRLRTSGRRTETQYF
TGTGCCAGCAGTCGCCTAAGGACTAGCGGGAGAAGGACGGAGACCCAGTACTTC
>.|TRBJ2-3|TRBV4-2|TRBD2
CASSQGDREASDTQYF
TGTGCCAGCAGCCAAGGAGATCGGGAGGCTTCAGATACGCAGTATTTT
>.|TRBJ1-4|TRBV7-6|TRBD1
CASSTLQGAREKLFF
TGTGCCAGCAGCACCCTACAGGGGGCGAGGGAAAAACTGTTTTTT
>.|TRBJ2-7|TRBV19|.
CASSVASAAYEQYF
TGTGCCAGTAGTGTTGCAAGCGCAGCCTACGAGCAGTACTTC
>once|TRBJ1-4|TRBV18|.
CASSSTGGRNEKLFF
TGTGCCAGCTCATCCACGGGAGGGCGTAATGAAAAACTGTTTTTT
>.|TRBJ1-5|TRBV28|TRBD1
CASSNRQGGTQPQHF
TGTGCCAGCAGCAACAGACAGGGCGGTACTCAGCCCCAGCATTTT
>.|TRBJ2-7|TRBV10-3|.
CAISDYLSRVGEQYF
TGTGCCATCAGTGATTATCTCTCCAGGGTTGGCGAGCAGTACTTC
>few|TRBJ1-4|TRBV10-3|.
CAISESGGPNEKLFF
TGTGCCATCAGTGAGTCGGGGGGGCCGAATGAAAAACTGTTTTTT
>.|TRBJ1-3|TRBV7-2|.
CASSLTGPSGNTIYF
TGTGCCAGCAGCTTAACAGGGCCCTCTGGAAACACCATATATTTT
>.|TRBJ2-3|TRBV7-2|TRBD2
CASSPRLAGISDTQYF
TGTGCCAGCAGCCCTAGACTAGCGGGAATCTCAGATACGCAGTATTTT
>.|TRBJ1-1|TRBV2|TRBD1
CASRAYLSTGGTEAFF
TGTGCCAGCAGGGCCTACCTAAGTACAGGGGGCACTGAAGCTTTCTTT
>.|TRBJ2-7|TRBV3-1/TRBV3-2|.
CASSQLASALTPLYEQYF
TGTGCCAGCAGCCAATTGGCTAGCGCACTCACCCCCCTCTACGAGCAGTACTTC
>.|TRBJ1-5|TRBV6-6|.
CASIRGGLGPNQPQHF
TGTGCCAGCATTCGGGGGGGGTTGGGGCCAAATCAGCCCCAGCATTTT
>.|TRBJ2-7|TRBV4-3|.
CASSQERQYEQYF
TGCGCCAGCAGCCAAGAGAGACAGTACGAGCAGTACTTC
>.|TRBJ1-2|TRBV29-1|TRBD1
CSATGDRGGYGYTF
TGCAGCGCGACAGGGGACAGGGGTGGCTATGGCTACACCTTC
>.|TRBJ1-5|TRBV4-3|TRBD1
CASSQDWQGVGSGNQPQHF
TGCGCCAGCAGCCAAGATTGGCAGGGGGTAGGGTCGGGCAATCAGCCCCAGCATTTT
>.|TRBJ2-1|TRBV5-6|TRBD2
CASSPGGSGFPSYNEQFF
TGTGCCAGCAGCCCAGGAGGTAGCGGGTTCCCTTCCTACAATGAGCAGTTCTTC
>.|TRBJ1-1|TRBV9|.
CASSTSGGEAFF
TGTGCCAGCAGCACATCCGGCGGTGAAGCTTTCTTT
>.|TRBJ2-7|TRBV2|.
CASRAVYEQYF
TGTGCCAGCAGGGCGGTCTACGAGCAGTACTTC
>.|TRBJ1-2|TRBV19|.
CASSVGGAYYGYTF
TGTGCCAGTAGTGTCGGGGGGGCGTACTATGGCTACACCTTC
>.|TRBJ2-7|TRBV30|.
CAWSTGSYEQYF
TGTGCCTGGAGTACCGGGTCCTACGAGCAGTACTTC
>.|TRBJ2-7|TRBV5-1|.
CASGEVGAYEQYF
TGCGCCAGCGGGGAGGTGGGGGCCTACGAGCAGTACTTC
>.|TRBJ1-1|TRBV3-1/TRBV3-2|.
CASSQRGGGTEAFF
TGTGCCAGCAGCCAGCGGGGTGGGGGCACTGAAGCTTTCTTT
>.|TRBJ2-1|TRBV7-2|TRBD2
CASSLSPLAVYNEQFF
TGTGCCAGCAGCTTATCCCCACTAGCGGTATACAATGAGCAGTTCTTC
>.|TRBJ2-3|TRBV6-1|.
CASSEKGGTDTQYF
TGTGCCAGCAGTGAAAAGGGGGGCACAGATACGCAGTATTTT
>few|TRBJ1-1|TRBV11-3|.
CASSFHGNTEAFF
TGTGCCAGCAGCTTCCACGGGAACACTGAAGCTTTCTTT
>once|TRBJ1-4|TRBV19|TRBD1
CASSLGQGNEKLFF
TGTGCCAGTAGTCTGGGACAGGGGAATGAAAAACTGTTTTTT
>.|TRBJ2-7|TRBV6-1|.
CASSESSPRVSSYEQYF
TGTGCCAGCAGTGAAAGTTCCCCTCGGGTATCCTCCTACGAGCAGTACTTC
>.|TRBJ1-5|TRBV19|TRBD1
CASGGGTVSNQPQHF
TGTGCCAGTGGGGGCGGGACAGTTAGCAATCAGCCCCAGCATTTT
>.|TRBJ2-6|TRBV5-4|.
CASSNGIWTGANVLTF
TGTGCCAGCAGCAACGGGATCTGGACTGGGGCCAACGTCCTGACTTTC
>.|TRBJ2-3|TRBV30|TRBD1
CAWSVGGAGTDTQYF
TGTGCCTGGAGTGTAGGGGGCGCGGGCACAGATACGCAGTATTTT
>few|TRBJ2-5|TRBV10-3|TRBD1
CAISWTGETQYF
TGTGCCATCAGTTGGACAGGGGAGACCCAGTACTTC